This T cell receptor (beta chain) was recovered during a study of blood T cell repertoires in COVID-19. About the research overall: From T cells, B-cell-depleted T cells, or PBMCs came the material, which was cDNA or gDNA.

Germline V gives CDR1 LGHNA, CDR2 YNFKEQ. Trimming took off 0 bases at V and 3 bases at J, with 12 bases between the two ends. The CDR3 is 15 amino acids. Per the original methods: Estimates of nucleated cell counts were drawn from the amplification of reference gene primers. Generated by immunoSEQ multiplex PCR, the TCRdb table keeps only in-frame clones and is missing some. Clone size and V and J calls were adopted from that table, with D and trimming inferred from the DNA. The table has some 240,000 clones, 82% seen once. The chain uses TRBV4-2 and TRBJ2-7; D is possibly TRBD2 (6 bases). Sequenced sample: peripheral blood. The receptor was derived from a woman aged 55-69 years with active or convalescent COVID-19. Written as DNA, the CDR3 is TGTGCCAGCAGCCAAGATGGGGGGACCCTCTACGAGCAGTACTTC. Its protein is CASSQDGGTLYEQYF.